Below are 18 T cell receptor beta chains sequenced from a single sample in a study of naive and memory T cell subsets. An oligonucleotide containing a UMI was ligated to the 3' end of TCR cDNA. Four PCR rounds used nested alpha and beta constant region primers plus the SP2 primer. TCRdb itself ran the UMI-ligation and nested PCR reads through MiXCR, one entry per CDR3 protein. The table shows over 20,000 distinct CDR3 sequences, with 5.2% occurring only once. Material for sequencing was blood. The receptors were gathered from an adult in good health.

At least ten counts were recorded for this clonotype. The DNA of the CDR3 is TGCAGTGCTTGCCGACTAGACAGCTCCTACAATGAGCAGTTCTTC. Translating gives CSACRLDSSYNEQFF. The chain links TRBV20-1 to TRBJ2-1, with TRBD2 as a possible D gene (6 bases). V was cut by 5 bases and J by 0 bases, with 14 bases left in between. Germline V gene lookup returns CDR1 DFQATT and CDR2 SNEGSKA (reference sequence). CDR3 length equals 15 residues.

This clonotype was seen a few times. This chain joins TRBV11-2 and TRBJ2-3; TRBD2 aligns across 11 bases. The CDR3 runs 16 residues. Germline V gene sequence: CDR1 SGHAT, CDR2 FQNNGV. After removal of 5 bases from V and 10 bases from J, the junction contained 14 bases not matched to a gene. The chain's CDR3 is CASSPSYRASGRSQYF. The DNA for the CDR3 is TGTGCCAGCAGCCCCTCTTACAGGGCTAGCGGGAGGTCGCAGTATTTT.

This clonotype was seen a few times. This rearrangement joins TRBV5-6 to TRBJ1-6, with D hard to call. CDR1 is SGHDT, CDR2 YYEEEE, per germline. Trimming removed 0 bases from V and 5 bases from J, with 9 bases in between. The CDR3 contains 15 residues. CDR3 sequence reads: CASSLDGIHNSPLHF. CDR3 coding DNA: TGTGCCAGCAGCTTGGACGGGATACATAATTCACCCCTCCACTTT.

This clonotype was seen ten or more times. The chain combines TRBV10-3 with TRBJ2-7; D possibly matches TRBD1 or TRBD2 (5 bases each). This CDR3 has 12 residues. Germline CDR1 ENHRY, CDR2 SYGVKD. The V end lost 8 bases, the J end lost 7 bases, and 15 bases lay between the germline ends. This CDR3 reads CAIGRLEGEQYF. The CDR3 region has the DNA TGTGCCATCGGCAGGCTCGAGGGGGAGCAGTACTTC.

In its sample, this clonotype was seen a few times. The chain links TRBV6-4 to TRBJ2-1, with D unclear. Germline V gene sequence: CDR1 MRHNA, CDR2 SNTAGT. CDR3 length: 13 amino acids. V was pared by 6 bases and J by 5 bases, with 11 bases between. The DNA for the CDR3 is TGTGCCAGCAGCCGGGCAGAGCACAATGAGCAGTTCTTC. Translating it yields CASSRAEHNEQFF.

This clonotype was found many times. The V gene is TRBV28, the J gene TRBJ2-1; D remains unclear. Looked up from germline, CDR1 is MDHEN and CDR2 is SYDVKM. The CDR3 has 18 residues. Trimming cost V 5 bases and J 0 bases, with 20 bases left between them. The CDR3 bases are TGTGCCAGCAGTCACCCAATTTCGAGTGTGGGCTCCTACAATGAGCAGTTCTTC. Protein sequence: CASSHPISSVGSYNEQFF.

There are many counts of this clonotype. J is TRBJ2-3 and V is TRBV29-1; 8 bases match TRBD2. CDR1 and CDR2 from the germline V gene are SQVTM and ANQGSEA. CDR3 size: 14 residues. Trimming cost V 3 bases and J 4 bases; bases outside gene matches: 6. The CDR3 region has the DNA TGCAGCGTTGACCCAGCGGGAGAGCCAGATACGCAGTATTTT. This gives the protein CSVDPAGEPDTQYF.

In this sample, this clonotype turned up many times. V and J are TRBV30 and TRBJ2-2; tentatively, D is TRBD1 or TRBD2 (5 bases each). The CDR3 extends over 13 amino acids. The germline V gene has CDR1 GTSNPN and CDR2 SVGIG (reference sequence). Between the trimmed V and J ends, which lost 4 bases and 6 bases, there was a span of 12 bases. In DNA, the CDR3 is TGTGCCTGGATGGGGGAAGGAGCCGGGGAGCTGTTTTTT. Its translation is CAWMGEGAGELFF.

A word on this clonotype: It may be a read error: a sequence one base away is much more abundant. The chain is built from TRBV29-1 and TRBJ2-1, with D maybe TRBD1 (6 bases). The CDR3 spans 14 residues. CDR1 is SQVTM, CDR2 ANQGSEA, per germline. Trimming shortened V by 5 bases and J by 8 bases, and 19 bases separated the two germline ends. The CDR3 DNA reads as TGCAGCGTTCTGGGGGACAACCGAGGGGATGAGCAGTTCTTC. Residues: CSVLGDNRGDEQFF.

This clonotype has a count of ten or more. The chain uses TRBV6-1 and TRBJ2-4; the match to TRBD2 covers 11 bases. The junction had 4 bases not matched to a gene; V was cut back by 6 bases and J by 0 bases. The length of the CDR3 is 16 residues. CDR1 and CDR2 from the germline V gene are MNHNS and SASEGT. The CDR3 DNA is TGTGCCAGCAGGTCACTAGCGGGGGTAGCCAAAAACATTCAGTACTTC. This encodes CASRSLAGVAKNIQYF.

This chain connects TRBV30 to TRBJ2-3, with 9 bases that match TRBD1. Looked up from germline, CDR1 is GTSNPN and CDR2 is SVGIG (reference sequence). This CDR3 has 16 amino acids. Losses at the gene ends were 2 bases for V and 1 base for J; bases not matched to a gene: 7. CDR3 in DNA: TGTGCCTGGAGTCAGGACCGGACAGGGGGCACAGATACGCAGTATTTT. Its protein product is CAWSQDRTGGTDTQYF.

This clonotype was recorded at least ten times. CDR3: CASSPQSRAGYEQYF. The CDR3 coding sequence is TGTGCCAGCAGCCCTCAGTCCAGGGCCGGCTACGAGCAGTACTTC. The chain couples TRBV7-9 to TRBJ2-7, with D perhaps matching TRBD1 (5 bases). Trimming removed 5 bases at V and 3 bases at J, with 17 bases between. The CDR3 runs 15 residues. The germline V gene has CDR1 SEHNR and CDR2 FQNEAQ (reference sequence).

The chain carries TRBV24-1 and TRBJ2-3, with 15 bases lining up with TRBD2. Germline V gene sequence: CDR1 KGHDR, CDR2 SFDVKD. The CDR3 totals 20 residues. Trimming cost V 4 bases and J 5 bases; bases outside gene matches: 15. For the CDR3, the DNA is TGTGCCACCAGTGACCCGGGACTAGCGGGAGGTCCCCTAAGGAGAGATACGCAGTATTTT. Translating it yields CATSDPGLAGGPLRRDTQYF.

This clonotype was detected many times. The V gene is TRBV29-1, the J gene TRBJ2-1; D is possibly TRBD1 (5 bases). This CDR3 is 11 amino acids long. V was cut by 2 bases and J by 7 bases, with 6 bases left in between. The germline V gene has CDR1 SQVTM and CDR2 ANQGSEA. For the CDR3, the DNA is TGCAGCGTTGAACCAGGGAATGAGCAGTTCTTC. Its translation is CSVEPGNEQFF.

This clonotype came up a few times. This chain links TRBV11-2 with TRBJ2-7; the D is unclear. Germline CDR1 reads SGHAT; CDR2 reads FQNNGV. The CDR3 covers 14 residues. V was pared by 4 bases and J by 2 bases, with 12 bases between. The CDR3 here is CASSSPVHTYEQYF. CDR3 coding DNA: TGTGCCAGCAGCTCCCCGGTCCATACCTACGAGCAGTACTTC.

In this sample, this clonotype turned up many times. J is TRBJ2-1 and V is TRBV3-1, with 11 bases matching TRBD2. Germline V gene lookup returns CDR1 LGHDT and CDR2 YNNKEL (reference sequence). The CDR3 consists of 14 residues. V shed 2 bases, J shed 8 bases, and the junction held 2 bases outside the gene matches. CDR3 region: CASSQTSGSYEQFF. CDR3 nucleotide sequence: TGTGCCAGCAGCCAAACTAGCGGGAGTTATGAGCAGTTCTTC.

In its sample, this clonotype was seen many times. V and J are TRBV5-1 and TRBJ2-3; D uncertain. Per the germline V gene, CDR1 is SGHRS and CDR2 is YFSETQ. The CDR3 is made up of 12 amino acids. V shed 4 bases and J shed 5 bases, with 8 bases lying between them. In DNA, the CDR3 is TGCGCCAGCAGCCCCGTGGGAGATACGCAGTATTTT. It translates to CASSPVGDTQYF.

The table lists this clonotype with many counts. V usage is TRBV29-1 and J usage is TRBJ1-1; a weak D match, TRBD1 (5 bases). The V gene lost 7 bases and the J gene lost 8 bases, with 17 bases spanning the gap. CDR1 and CDR2 from the germline V gene are SQVTM and ANQGSEA. The CDR3 is 12 amino acids. The CDR3 region has the DNA TGCAGCGCCCCCTCGAACAGGAACGAAGCTTTCTTT. Its translation is CSAPSNRNEAFF.